The 8 T cell receptor beta chains in this list originate from one sample, sequenced in a study of blood T cell repertoires in COVID-19 (dated by TCRdb to about 2020). The protocol used for the library was the immunoSEQ multiplex PCR assay. In its TCRdb copy, this immuneACCESS table keeps in-frame sequences only and misses some clones. Where compared with another copy, unresolved V genes explain less than half of these, and the others have no known cause. In this sample the table shows 200,000 to 250,000 clones, 65% to 85% of which occur a single time. The ten largest clones add up to approximately 6.8% of the sample. The sample consisted of PBMCs or T cells enriched from blood (not recorded which). The source is a woman in her thirties or forties who had recovered from COVID-19.

This clone was recorded at least ten times. The V gene is TRBV14, the J gene TRBJ2-2, with a possible D match to TRBD2 (5 bases). V lost 4 bases to trimming and J lost 6 bases, with 12 bases between them. Germline values: CDR1 SGHDN, CDR2 FVKESK. This CDR3 comprises 14 residues. The chain's CDR3 is CASSLRGVAGELFF. The CDR3, as DNA: TGTGCCAGCAGCCTACGGGGTGTGGCCGGGGAGCTGTTTTTT. The full variable domain, rest sourced from reference TRBV14 and TRBJ2-2, is EAGVTQFPSHSVIEKGQTVTLRCDPISGHDNLYWYRRVMGKEIKFLLHFVKESKQDESGMPNNRFLAERTGGTYSTLKVQPAELEDSGVYFCASSLRGVAGELFFGEGSRLTVL.

This chain joins TRBV10-3 and TRBJ1-5; D ambiguous. This CDR3 spans 13 amino acids. Looked up from germline, CDR1 is ENHRY and CDR2 is SYGVKD. With 7 bases removed from V and 6 bases from J, the gap between germline ends came to 13 bases. CDR3 loop: CAIMGSPGQPQHF. Here the CDR3 DNA reads TGTGCCATCATGGGCAGTCCAGGTCAGCCCCAGCATTTT.

V is TRBV9 and J is TRBJ1-1; D remains unclear. The CDR3 extends over 13 amino acids. V shed 2 bases and J shed 1 base, with 6 bases lying between them. In germline, CDR1 is SGDLS, CDR2 YYNGEE. CDR3 sequence: CASSVKQNTEAFF. The CDR3 nucleotides read TGTGCCAGCAGCGTCAAACAGAACACTGAAGCTTTCTTT.

The chain links TRBV10-1 to TRBJ1-5; tentatively, D is TRBD1 (5 bases). The CDR3 length is 17 residues. Trimming took 8 bases from V and 4 from J, leaving 24 bases between them. The V gene's germline CDR1 is WNHNN and CDR2 SYGVQD (reference sequence). The CDR3 bases are TGCGCCAGCTCCGAACACAGCCAGGGAAGGGGAAATCAGCCCCAGCATTTT. It encodes CASSEHSQGRGNQPQHF.

This chain joins TRBV28 and TRBJ1-2; D not resolved. V was shortened by 8 bases and J by 5 bases, with 21 bases between the two germline ends. This CDR3 is 15 amino acids long. Germline V lookup: CDR1 MDHEN, CDR2 SYDVKM. CDR3 sequence reads: CASWSGGNGRYGYTF. The DNA for the CDR3 is TGTGCCAGCTGGAGCGGAGGGAATGGTCGGTATGGCTACACCTTC.

The chain is built from TRBV6-5 and TRBJ1-2; 8 nucleotides match TRBD1. V shed 11 bases and J 1 base; nucleotides not matched to a gene: 9. Germline values: CDR1 MNHEY, CDR2 SVGAGI. The CDR3 is 14 amino acids. This CDR3 is CAGSRTGNNYGYTF. As DNA, the CDR3 is TGTGCCGGGAGTCGGACAGGGAATAACTATGGCTACACCTTC.

This clone turned up a few times. The chain employs TRBV5-4 and TRBJ2-3; possibly TRBD2 for D (7 bases). The CDR3 consists of 16 residues. V lost 0 bases and J lost 1, with 12 bases in between. Germline V CDR1 and CDR2: SGHNT, YYREEE (reference sequence). CDR3 sequence (DNA): TGTGCCAGCAGCTTGGCGGGGGGCGGGCGCACAGATACGCAGTATTTT. Its translation: CASSLAGGGRTDTQYF.

The genes are TRBV5-1 and TRBJ2-7; TRBD2 matches 13 bases. The CDR3 has 16 amino acids. Germline V gives CDR1 SGHRS, CDR2 YFSETQ. V lost 3 bases, J lost 4 bases, and 7 bases stayed unmatched. The CDR3 DNA reads TGCGCCAGCAGCTCGGAAGGACTAGCGGGAGAGTACGAGCAGTACTTC. Its protein is CASSSEGLAGEYEQYF.